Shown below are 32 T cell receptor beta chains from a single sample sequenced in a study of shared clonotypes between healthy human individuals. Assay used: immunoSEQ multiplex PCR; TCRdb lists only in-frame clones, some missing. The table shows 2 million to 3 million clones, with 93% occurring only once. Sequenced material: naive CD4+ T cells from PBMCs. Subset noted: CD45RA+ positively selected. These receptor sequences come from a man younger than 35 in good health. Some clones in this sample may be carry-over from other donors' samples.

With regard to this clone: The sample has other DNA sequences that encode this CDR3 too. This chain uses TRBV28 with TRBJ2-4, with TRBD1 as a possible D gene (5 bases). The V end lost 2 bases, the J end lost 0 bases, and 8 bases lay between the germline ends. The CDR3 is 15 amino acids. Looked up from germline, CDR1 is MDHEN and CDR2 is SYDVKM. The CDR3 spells CASSLDSLAKNIQYF. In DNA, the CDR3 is TGTGCCAGCAGTTTAGACAGCTTAGCCAAAAACATTCAGTACTTC.

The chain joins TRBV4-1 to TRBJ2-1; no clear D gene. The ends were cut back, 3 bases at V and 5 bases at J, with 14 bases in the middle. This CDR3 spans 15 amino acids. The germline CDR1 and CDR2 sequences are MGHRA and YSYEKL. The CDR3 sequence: CASSQTSTRNNEQFF. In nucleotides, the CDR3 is TGCGCCAGCAGCCAGACTTCGACTCGAAACAATGAGCAGTTCTTC.

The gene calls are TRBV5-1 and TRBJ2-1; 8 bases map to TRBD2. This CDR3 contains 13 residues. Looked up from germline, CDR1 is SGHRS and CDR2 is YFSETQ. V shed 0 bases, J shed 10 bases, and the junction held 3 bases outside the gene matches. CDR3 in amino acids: CASSLAGGREQFF. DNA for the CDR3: TGCGCCAGCAGCTTGGCGGGAGGGAGGGAGCAGTTCTTC.

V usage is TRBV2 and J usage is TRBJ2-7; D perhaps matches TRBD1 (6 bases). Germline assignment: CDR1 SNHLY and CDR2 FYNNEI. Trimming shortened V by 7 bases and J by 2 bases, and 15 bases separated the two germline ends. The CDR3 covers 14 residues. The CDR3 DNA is TGTGCCAGCACCCTCCAGGGGTCCCCCTACGAGCAGTACTTC. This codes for CASTLQGSPYEQYF.

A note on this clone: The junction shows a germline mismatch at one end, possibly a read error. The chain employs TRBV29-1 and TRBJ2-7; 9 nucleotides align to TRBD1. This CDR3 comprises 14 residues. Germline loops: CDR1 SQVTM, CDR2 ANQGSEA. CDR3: CSIEMGTGTSEQYF. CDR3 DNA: TGCAGCATTGAGATGGGGACAGGGACGAGCGAGCAGTACTTC.

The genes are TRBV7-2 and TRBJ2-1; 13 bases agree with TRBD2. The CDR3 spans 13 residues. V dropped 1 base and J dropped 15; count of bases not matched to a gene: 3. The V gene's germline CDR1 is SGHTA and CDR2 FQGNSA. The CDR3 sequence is CASSLVLAGGLFF. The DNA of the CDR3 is TGTGCCAGCAGCTTAGTACTAGCGGGAGGGCTGTTCTTC. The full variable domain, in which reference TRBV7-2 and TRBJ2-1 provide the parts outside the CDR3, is GAGVSQSPSNKVTEKGKDVELRCDPISGHTALYWYRQSLGQGLEFLIYFQGNSAPDKSGLPSDRFSAERTGGSVSTLTIQRTQQEDSAVYLCASSLVLAGGLFFGPGTRLTVL.

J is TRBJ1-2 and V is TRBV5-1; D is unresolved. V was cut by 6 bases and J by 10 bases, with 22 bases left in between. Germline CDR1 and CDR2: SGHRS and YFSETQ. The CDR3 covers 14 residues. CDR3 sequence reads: CASNAGRGGSPYTF. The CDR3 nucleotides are TGCGCCAGCAACGCCGGTCGGGGAGGAAGCCCCTACACCTTC.

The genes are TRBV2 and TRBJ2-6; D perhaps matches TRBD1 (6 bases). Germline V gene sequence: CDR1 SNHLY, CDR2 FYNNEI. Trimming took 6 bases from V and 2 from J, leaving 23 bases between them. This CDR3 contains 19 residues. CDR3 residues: CASRRVRDTGITGANVLTF. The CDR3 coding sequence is TGTGCCAGCAGGAGAGTCCGGGACACGGGAATAACTGGGGCCAACGTCCTGACTTTC. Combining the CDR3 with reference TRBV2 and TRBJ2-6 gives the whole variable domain EPEVTQTPSHQVTQMGQEVILRCVPISNHLYFYWYRQILGQKVEFLVSFYNNEISEKSEIFDDQFSVERPDGSNFTLKIRSTKLEDSAMYFCASRRVRDTGITGANVLTFGAGSRLTVL.

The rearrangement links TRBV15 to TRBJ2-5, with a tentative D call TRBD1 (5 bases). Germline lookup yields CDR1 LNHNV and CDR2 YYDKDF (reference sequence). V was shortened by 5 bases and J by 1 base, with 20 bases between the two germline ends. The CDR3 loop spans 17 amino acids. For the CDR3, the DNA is TGTGCCACCAGCCTACACCCAGACCCGACAGCCCAAGAGACCCAGTACTTC. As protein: CATSLHPDPTAQETQYF.

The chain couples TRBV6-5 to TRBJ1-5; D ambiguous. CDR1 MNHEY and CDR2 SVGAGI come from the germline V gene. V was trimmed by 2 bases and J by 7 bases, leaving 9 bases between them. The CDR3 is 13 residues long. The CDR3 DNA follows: TGTGCCAGCAGTTACGGTGAGGAACAGCCCCAGCATTTT. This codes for CASSYGEEQPQHF.

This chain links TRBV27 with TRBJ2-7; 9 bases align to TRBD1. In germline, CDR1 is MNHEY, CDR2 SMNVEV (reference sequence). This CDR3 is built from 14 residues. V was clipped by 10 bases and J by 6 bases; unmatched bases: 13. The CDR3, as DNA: TGTGCCACCCGTTTCGGGACAGGGATCTCCGAGCAGTACTTC. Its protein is CATRFGTGISEQYF.

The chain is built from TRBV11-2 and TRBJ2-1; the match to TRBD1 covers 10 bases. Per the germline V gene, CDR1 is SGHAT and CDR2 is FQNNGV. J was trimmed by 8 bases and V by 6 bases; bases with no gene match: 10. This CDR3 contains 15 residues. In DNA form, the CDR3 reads TGTGCCAGCAGTCCAAGACAGGGGGCTAGGGATGAGCAGTTCTTC. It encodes CASSPRQGARDEQFF.

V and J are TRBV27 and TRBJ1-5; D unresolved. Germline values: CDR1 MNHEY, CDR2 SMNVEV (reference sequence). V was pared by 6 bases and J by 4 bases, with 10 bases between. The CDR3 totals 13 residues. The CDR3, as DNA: TGTGCCAGCAGCCTCCATAGGAATCAGCCCCAGCATTTT. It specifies CASSLHRNQPQHF.

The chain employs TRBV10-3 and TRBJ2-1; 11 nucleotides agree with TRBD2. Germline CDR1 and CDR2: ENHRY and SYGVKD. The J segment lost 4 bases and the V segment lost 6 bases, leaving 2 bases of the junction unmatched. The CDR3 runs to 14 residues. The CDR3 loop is CAISLAGGYNEQFF. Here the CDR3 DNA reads TGTGCCATCAGCCTAGCGGGAGGTTACAATGAGCAGTTCTTC.

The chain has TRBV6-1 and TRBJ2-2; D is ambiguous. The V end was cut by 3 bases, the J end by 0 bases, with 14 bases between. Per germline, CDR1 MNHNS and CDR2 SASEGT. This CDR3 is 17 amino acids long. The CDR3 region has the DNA TGTGCCAGCAGTGACCCCCTCAGGCGCCCGAACACCGGGGAGCTGTTTTTT. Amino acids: CASSDPLRRPNTGELFF.

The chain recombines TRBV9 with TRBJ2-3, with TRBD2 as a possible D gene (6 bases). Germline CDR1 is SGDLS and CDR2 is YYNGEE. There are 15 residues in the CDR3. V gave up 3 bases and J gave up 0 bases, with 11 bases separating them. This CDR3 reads CASSGPAGSTDTQYF. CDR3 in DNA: TGTGCCAGCAGCGGCCCAGCGGGCAGCACAGATACGCAGTATTTT.

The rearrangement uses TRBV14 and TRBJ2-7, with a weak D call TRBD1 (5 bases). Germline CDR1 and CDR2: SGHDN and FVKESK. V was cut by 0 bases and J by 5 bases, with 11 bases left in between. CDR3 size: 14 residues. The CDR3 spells CASSQDRWGDEQYF. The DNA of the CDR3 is TGTGCCAGCAGCCAAGATAGGTGGGGCGACGAGCAGTACTTC.

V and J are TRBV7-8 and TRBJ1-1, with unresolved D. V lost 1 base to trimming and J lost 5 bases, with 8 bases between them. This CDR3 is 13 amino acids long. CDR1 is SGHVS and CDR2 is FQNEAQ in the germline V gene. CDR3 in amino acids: CASSLGHLTEAFF. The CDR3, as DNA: TGTGCCAGCAGCTTAGGCCATCTTACTGAAGCTTTCTTT.

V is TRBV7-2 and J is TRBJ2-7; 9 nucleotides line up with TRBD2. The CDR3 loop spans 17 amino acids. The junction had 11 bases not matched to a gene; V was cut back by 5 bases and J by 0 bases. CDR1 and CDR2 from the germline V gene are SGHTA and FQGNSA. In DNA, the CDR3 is TGTGCCAGCAGCCAGAGACTAGCGGCCCGACCCTCCTACGAGCAGTACTTC. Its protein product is CASSQRLAARPSYEQYF.

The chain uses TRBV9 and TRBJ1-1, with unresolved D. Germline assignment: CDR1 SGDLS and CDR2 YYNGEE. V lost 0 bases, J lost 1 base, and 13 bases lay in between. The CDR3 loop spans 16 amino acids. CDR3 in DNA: TGTGCCAGCAGCGTAGAAGGGAAAACGAGGAACACTGAAGCTTTCTTT. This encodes CASSVEGKTRNTEAFF. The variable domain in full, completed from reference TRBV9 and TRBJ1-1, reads DSGVTQTPKHLITATGQRVTLRCSPRSGDLSVYWYQQSLDQGLQFLIQYYNGEERAKGNILERFSAQQFPDLHSELNLSSLELGDSALYFCASSVEGKTRNTEAFFGQGTRLTVV.

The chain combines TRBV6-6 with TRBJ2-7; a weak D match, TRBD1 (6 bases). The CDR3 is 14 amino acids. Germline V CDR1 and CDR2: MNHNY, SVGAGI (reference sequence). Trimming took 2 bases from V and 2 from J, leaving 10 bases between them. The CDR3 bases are TGTGCCAGCAGTTACGTCGCAGGGGCCTACGAGCAGTACTTC. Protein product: CASSYVAGAYEQYF.

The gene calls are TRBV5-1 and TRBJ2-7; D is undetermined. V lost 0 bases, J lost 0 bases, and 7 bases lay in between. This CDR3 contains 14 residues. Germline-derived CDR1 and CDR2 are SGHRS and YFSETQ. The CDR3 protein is CASSLEYSSYEQYF. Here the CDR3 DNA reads TGCGCCAGCAGCTTGGAATACAGCTCCTACGAGCAGTACTTC.

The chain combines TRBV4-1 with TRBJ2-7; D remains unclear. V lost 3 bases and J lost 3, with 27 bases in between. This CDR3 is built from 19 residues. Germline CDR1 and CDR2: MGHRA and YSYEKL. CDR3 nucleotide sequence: TGCGCCAGCAGCCAGGCACACGGATTCCTCCGCCAGGATAGCTACGAGCAGTACTTC. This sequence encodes CASSQAHGFLRQDSYEQYF.

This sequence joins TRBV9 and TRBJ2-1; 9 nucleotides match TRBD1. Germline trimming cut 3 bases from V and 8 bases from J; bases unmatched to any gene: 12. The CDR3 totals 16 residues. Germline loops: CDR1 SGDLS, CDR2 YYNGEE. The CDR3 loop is CASSGPPRDRAYEQFF. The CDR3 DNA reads TGTGCCAGCAGCGGTCCCCCCCGGGACAGGGCCTATGAGCAGTTCTTC. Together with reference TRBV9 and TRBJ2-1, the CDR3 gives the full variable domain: DSGVTQTPKHLITATGQRVTLRCSPRSGDLSVYWYQQSLDQGLQFLIQYYNGEERAKGNILERFSAQQFPDLHSELNLSSLELGDSALYFCASSGPPRDRAYEQFFGPGTRLTVL.

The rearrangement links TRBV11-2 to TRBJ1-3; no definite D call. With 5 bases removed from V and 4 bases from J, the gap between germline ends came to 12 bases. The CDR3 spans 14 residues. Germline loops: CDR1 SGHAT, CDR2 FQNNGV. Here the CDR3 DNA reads TGTGCCAGCAGCCTGTGGGGAGTGGGAAACACCATATATTTT. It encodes CASSLWGVGNTIYF.

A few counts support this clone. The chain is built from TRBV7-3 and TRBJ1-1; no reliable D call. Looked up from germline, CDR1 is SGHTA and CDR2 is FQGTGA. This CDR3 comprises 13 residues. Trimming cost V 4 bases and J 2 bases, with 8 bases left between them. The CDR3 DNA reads TGTGCCAGCAGCTCTTCAGTTAACACTGAAGCTTTCTTT. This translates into CASSSSVNTEAFF.

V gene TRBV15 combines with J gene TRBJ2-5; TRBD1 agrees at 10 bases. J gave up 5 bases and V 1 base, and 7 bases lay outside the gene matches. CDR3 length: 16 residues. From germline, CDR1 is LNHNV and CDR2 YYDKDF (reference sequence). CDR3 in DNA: TGTGCCACCAGCAGAGTTCGGACAGGGGGAGGCGAGACCCAGTACTTC. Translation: CATSRVRTGGGETQYF.

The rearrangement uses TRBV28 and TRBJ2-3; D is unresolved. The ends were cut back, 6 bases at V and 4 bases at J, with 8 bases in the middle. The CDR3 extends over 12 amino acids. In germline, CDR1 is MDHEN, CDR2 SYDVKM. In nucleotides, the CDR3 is TGTGCCAGCAGCACTTATGCAGATACGCAGTATTTT. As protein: CASSTYADTQYF.

CDR3 sequence (DNA): TGTGCCAGCCAAAGAAATTCGGGCACTGAAGCTTTCTTT. Translated: CASQRNSGTEAFF. The chain has TRBV25-1 and TRBJ1-1; no reliable D call. The CDR3 runs to 13 residues. Per the germline V gene, CDR1 is MGHDK and CDR2 is SYGVNS. Trimming cost V 8 bases and J 4 bases, with 14 bases left between them.

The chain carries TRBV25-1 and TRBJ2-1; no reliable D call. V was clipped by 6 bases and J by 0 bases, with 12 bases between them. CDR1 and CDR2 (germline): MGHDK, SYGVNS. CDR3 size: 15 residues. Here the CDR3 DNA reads TGTGCCAGCAGCGCGCGGATCAGCTCCTACAATGAGCAGTTCTTC. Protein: CASSARISSYNEQFF.

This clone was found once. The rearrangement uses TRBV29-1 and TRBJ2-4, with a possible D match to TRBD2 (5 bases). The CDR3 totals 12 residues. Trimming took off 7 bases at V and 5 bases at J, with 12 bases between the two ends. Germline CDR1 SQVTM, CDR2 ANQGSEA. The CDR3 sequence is CSGRHGENIQYF. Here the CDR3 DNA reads TGCAGCGGGCGCCACGGGGAAAACATTCAGTACTTC.

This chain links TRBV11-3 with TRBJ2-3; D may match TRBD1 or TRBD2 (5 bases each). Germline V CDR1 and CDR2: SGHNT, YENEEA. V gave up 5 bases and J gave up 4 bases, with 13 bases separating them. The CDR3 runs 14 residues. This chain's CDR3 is CASSRGPGPDTQYF. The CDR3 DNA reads TGTGCCAGCAGCCGGGGCCCTGGTCCAGATACGCAGTATTTT.